Below are 22 T cell receptor beta chains sequenced from a single sample in a study of T-cell memory formation after mild COVID-19. Using its own MiXCR run on the 5' RACE reads, TCRdb lists one record per CDR3 protein. Of over 130,000 distinct CDR3 sequences in the sample, more than 13% were seen once. The sample comprised PBMCs or a T cell subset sorted from them (not recorded which). Receptor source: an adult woman who had mild COVID-19 (a few samples of this study predate the infection). Cell type and time point are not known.

This chain links TRBV6-1 with TRBJ2-7; a possible D gene is TRBD2 (6 bases). Looked up from germline, CDR1 is MNHNS and CDR2 is SASEGT. The CDR3 has 12 residues. The V end was cut by 10 bases, the J end by 2 bases, with 12 bases between. The CDR3 loop is CATGTGAYEQYF. For the CDR3, the DNA is TGTGCCACCGGGACGGGGGCCTACGAGCAGTACTTC.

The V call is TRBV7-9, the J call TRBJ2-7; no definite D call. The CDR3 runs 14 residues. Germline-derived CDR1 and CDR2 are SEHNR and FQNEAQ (reference sequence). Deletions cut 5 bases from V and 4 bases from J, with 15 bases between. The CDR3 here is CASSPTSALYEQYF. The CDR3 DNA follows: TGTGCCAGCAGCCCAACCTCTGCGTTGTACGAGCAGTACTTC.

This clonotype turned up a few times. The chain is built from TRBV11-2 and TRBJ1-2; D is unresolved. Trimming took off 5 bases at V and 2 bases at J, with 6 bases between the two ends. The germline gives CDR1 SGHAT, CDR2 FQNNGV. This CDR3 comprises 12 residues. DNA of the CDR3: TGTGCCAGCAGCCCCCACAACTATGGCTACACCTTC. Its protein is CASSPHNYGYTF.

This clonotype was detected only a few times. The chain uses TRBV9 and TRBJ1-6; TRBD1 might be the D (6 bases). V lost 3 bases, J lost 6 bases, and 10 bases lay in between. The CDR3 covers 14 residues. CDR1 is SGDLS, CDR2 YYNGEE, per germline. The DNA for the CDR3 is TGTGCCAGCAGCGGGGGAGGGGGTAATTCACCCCTCCACTTT. Protein sequence: CASSGGGGNSPLHF.

The chain is built from TRBV2 and TRBJ1-1; D uncertain. The V gene lost 2 bases and the J gene lost 4 bases, with 11 bases spanning the gap. This CDR3 is built from 14 residues. Germline lookup yields CDR1 SNHLY and CDR2 FYNNEI. The CDR3 coding sequence is TGTGCCAGCAGTGAAAGGTATGGGTTCACTGAAGCTTTCTTT. It encodes CASSERYGFTEAFF.

The table lists this clonotype with a few counts. V and J are TRBV11-2 and TRBJ2-5; 7 nucleotides line up with TRBD2. V lost 2 bases, J lost 1 base, and 7 bases stayed unmatched. The CDR3 contains 16 residues. Germline CDR1 is SGHAT and CDR2 is FQNNGV. The CDR3 DNA reads TGTGCCAGCAGCTTATCCTGGGGGGGACTCCAAGAGACCCAGTACTTC. The encoded protein is CASSLSWGGLQETQYF.

The genes are TRBV20-1 and TRBJ1-5; D may be TRBD1 (5 bases). CDR1 DFQATT and CDR2 SNEGSKA come from the germline V gene (reference sequence). The V and J ends lost 1 base and 2 bases respectively, with 15 bases between them. CDR3 length: 16 residues. The CDR3 nucleotides read TGCAGTGCTAGAGGTTACAGACAGTCCGGCAATCAGCCCCAGCATTTT. It codes for CSARGYRQSGNQPQHF.

This clonotype showed up many times. V usage is TRBV4-1 and J usage is TRBJ2-7; D might be TRBD2 (6 bases). The germline V gene has CDR1 MGHRA and CDR2 YSYEKL. The CDR3 is made up of 17 amino acids. Trimming stripped 0 bases from V and 0 bases from J, with 15 bases between. This CDR3 reads CASSQELGTFGSYEQYF. The CDR3, as DNA: TGCGCCAGCAGCCAAGAGCTCGGGACTTTTGGCTCCTACGAGCAGTACTTC.

The V call is TRBV15, the J call TRBJ2-3; D tentatively fits TRBD1 or TRBD2 (5 bases each). Per the germline V gene, CDR1 is LNHNV and CDR2 is YYDKDF (reference sequence). The CDR3 covers 14 residues. V lost 1 base and J 2 bases, leaving 7 bases between the germline ends. CDR3 sequence (DNA): TGTGCCACCAGCAGAGGGGGGACCACAGATACGCAGTATTTT. It yields the protein CATSRGGTTDTQYF.

V gene TRBV10-2 combines with J gene TRBJ2-1; 14 nucleotides agree with TRBD2. CDR1 and CDR2 (germline): WSHSY, SAAADI. With 5 bases clipped from V and 8 bases from J, the junction kept 17 bases outside the gene matches. The CDR3 runs 19 residues. The CDR3 DNA follows: TGCGCCAGCAGTCCGGGACTAGCGGGAGATGAACGGACATCGGATGAGCAGTTCTTC. Protein sequence: CASSPGLAGDERTSDEQFF.

This clonotype has only a few counts. The rearrangement joins TRBV12-3 or TRBV12-4 to TRBJ2-1; 11 nucleotides align to TRBD2. The CDR3 is 17 residues long. After removal of 1 base from V and 1 base from J, the junction contained 3 bases not matched to a gene. The CDR3 DNA is TGTGCCAGCAGTTTAGGGACTAGCGGGTATTCCTACAATGAGCAGTTCTTC. Its protein product is CASSLGTSGYSYNEQFF.

The chain links TRBV4-1 to TRBJ2-2; no firm D call. The CDR3 is 13 residues long. Germline V gene lookup returns CDR1 MGHRA and CDR2 YSYEKL. V was clipped by 6 bases and J by 2 bases, with 7 bases between them. CDR3 coding DNA: TGCGCCAGCAGAGGGTCAAACACCGGGGAGCTGTTTTTT. It yields the protein CASRGSNTGELFF.

The table lists this clonotype with a few counts. This sequence joins TRBV20-1 and TRBJ2-3; TRBD1 matches at 8 bases. Germline values: CDR1 DFQATT, CDR2 SNEGSKA (reference sequence). The trim removed 3 bases at V and 6 bases at J, leaving 11 bases unmatched. The CDR3 sequence is 15 residues long. This chain's CDR3 is CSARDRALMWDTQYF. Written as DNA, the CDR3 is TGCAGTGCTAGGGACAGGGCGTTGATGTGGGATACGCAGTATTTT.

This chain uses TRBV2 with TRBJ1-1; D not certain. The CDR3 loop spans 12 amino acids. V shed 6 bases and J shed 7 bases, with 12 bases lying between them. Germline V gene sequence: CDR1 SNHLY, CDR2 FYNNEI. CDR3 protein: CASRTWGHEAFF. The CDR3 DNA follows: TGTGCCAGCAGGACATGGGGTCATGAAGCTTTCTTT.

This clonotype was seen only a few times. This rearrangement joins TRBV5-1 to TRBJ1-2; D call uncertain. CDR3 size: 14 residues. The V end was cut by 0 bases, the J end by 4 bases, with 10 bases between. The germline V gene encodes CDR1 SGHRS and CDR2 YFSETQ. CDR3 region: CASSLEQVSYGYTF. The CDR3 region has the DNA TGCGCCAGCAGCTTGGAACAAGTATCCTATGGCTACACCTTC.

This chain joins TRBV5-5 and TRBJ2-2, with 8 bases that match TRBD1. Trimming took 0 bases from V and 11 from J; bases not matched to a gene: 3. The CDR3 runs 13 residues. Germline CDR1 and CDR2: SGHKS and YYEKEE (reference sequence). CDR3 amino acids: CASSLEAGGELFF. The CDR3 DNA reads TGTGCCAGCAGCTTGGAGGCAGGGGGCGAGCTGTTTTTT.

The chain carries TRBV12-3 or TRBV12-4 and TRBJ2-2; D remains unclear. The CDR3 spans 12 residues. V was trimmed by 5 bases and J by 8 bases, leaving 9 bases between them. The CDR3 spells CASSPRFGELFF. In DNA form, the CDR3 reads TGTGCCAGCAGTCCACGGTTTGGGGAGCTGTTTTTT.

This clonotype was seen only a few times. The CDR3 sequence: CASSFSAGGSYEQYF. The CDR3 DNA sequence: TGTGCCAGCAGTTTCTCAGCGGGGGGCTCCTACGAGCAGTACTTC. The chain carries TRBV27 and TRBJ2-7; 9 positions match TRBD2. The CDR3 is 15 amino acids. Germline V gene sequence: CDR1 MNHEY, CDR2 SMNVEV (reference sequence). V lost 3 bases, J lost 0 bases, and 3 bases stayed unmatched.

A few counts support this clonotype. The chain has TRBV7-9 and TRBJ1-1; D gene unclear. Trimming pared 3 bases from V and 0 bases from J, leaving 11 bases between. The length of the CDR3 is 15 residues. Looked up from germline, CDR1 is SEHNR and CDR2 is FQNEAQ (reference sequence). The CDR3 is CASSFPENMNTEAFF. Here the CDR3 DNA reads TGTGCCAGCAGCTTCCCGGAGAACATGAACACTGAAGCTTTCTTT.

V usage is TRBV9 and J usage is TRBJ2-7, with 8 bases matching TRBD1. The CDR3 totals 14 residues. The J segment lost 5 bases and the V segment lost 4 bases, leaving 8 bases of the junction unmatched. Per the germline V gene, CDR1 is SGDLS and CDR2 is YYNGEE. For the CDR3, the DNA is TGTGCCAGCAGCCCTACGGACAGGGCCCACGAGCAGTACTTC. Its translation is CASSPTDRAHEQYF.

The chain carries TRBV3-1 and TRBJ1-2; no clear D gene. CDR1 is LGHDT, CDR2 YNNKEL, per germline (reference sequence). The CDR3 totals 14 residues. V was shortened by 0 bases and J by 5 bases, with 10 bases between the two germline ends. The CDR3 sequence: CASSQDRYRYGYTF. CDR3 nucleotides: TGTGCCAGCAGCCAAGATCGCTACAGATATGGCTACACCTTC.

In this sample, this clonotype turned up a few times. The genes are TRBV9 and TRBJ2-7, with 13 positions matching TRBD2. V dropped 4 bases and J dropped 4; count of bases not matched to a gene: 2. The CDR3 sequence is 14 residues long. The germline gives CDR1 SGDLS, CDR2 YYNGEE. CDR3 region: CASSRTSGSYEQYF. In nucleotides, the CDR3 is TGTGCCAGCAGCAGGACTAGCGGGAGTTACGAGCAGTACTTC.